This entry features one T cell receptor beta chain sequence. Its antigen is unknown. This sample is drawn from a study of T cell repertoires in cytomegalovirus infection. Study-wide background: The authors used CMV epitopes that were HLA-C-restricted (recently identified) and HLA-B-restricted (well studied). TCR beta signatures that were public indicated CMV infection and matching HLA type.

TCRdb reanalysed the reads using MiXCR and keeps one entry per CDR3 protein. The sample shows hundreds of thousands of distinct CDR3 sequences, approximately 33% of them seen only once. Germline V gene sequence: CDR1 ENHRY, CDR2 SYGVKD. The CDR3 runs 14 residues. V was shortened by 8 bases and J by 0 bases, with 13 bases between the two germline ends. General observations from the study: Dominating the ex vivo response were HLA-C-restricted CMV-specific TCR beta clonotypes.

The sample here was cultured PBMCs, taken from culture after CMV antigen stimulation. The sequence came from a human donor in good health (CMV status not recorded). Some clones in this sample may be carry-over from other donors' samples. V is TRBV10-3 and J is TRBJ1-1; a weak D match, TRBD1 (5 bases). The CDR3, as DNA: TGTGCCATCGGGGGACGGGGAATGAACACTGAAGCTTTCTTT. It is translated as CAIGGRGMNTEAFF.